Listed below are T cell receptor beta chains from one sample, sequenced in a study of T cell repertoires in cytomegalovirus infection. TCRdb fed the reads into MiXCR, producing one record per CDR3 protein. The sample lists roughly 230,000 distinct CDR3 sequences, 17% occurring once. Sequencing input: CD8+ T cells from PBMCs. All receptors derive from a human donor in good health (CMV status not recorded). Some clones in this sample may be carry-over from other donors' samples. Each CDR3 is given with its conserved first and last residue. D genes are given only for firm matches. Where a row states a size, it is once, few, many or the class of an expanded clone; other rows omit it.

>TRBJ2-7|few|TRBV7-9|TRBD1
CASSSGQGALLGDEQYF
TGTGCCAGCAGCTCGGGACAGGGGGCTTTATTAGGCGACGAGCAGTACTTC
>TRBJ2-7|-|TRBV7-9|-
CASGPRDHSYEQYF
TGTGCCAGCGGGCCCCGGGACCACTCCTACGAGCAGTACTTC
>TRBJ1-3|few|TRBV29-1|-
CSVAQQVNSGNTIYF
TGCAGCGTTGCCCAACAGGTCAACTCTGGAAACACCATATATTTT
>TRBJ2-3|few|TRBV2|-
CASSSVWSRDTDTQYF
TGTGCCAGCAGTTCTGTGTGGTCCAGAGACACAGATACGCAGTATTTT
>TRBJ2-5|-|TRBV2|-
CASSEGLGVQETQYF
TGTGCCAGCAGTGAGGGGCTCGGTGTCCAAGAGACCCAGTACTTC
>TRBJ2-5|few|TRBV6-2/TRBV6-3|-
CASSSPETQYF
TGTGCCAGCAGTTCTCCGGAGACCCAGTACTTC
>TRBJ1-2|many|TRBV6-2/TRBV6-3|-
CASSPGPLYGYTF
TGTGCCAGCAGCCCGGGGCCTTTATATGGCTACACCTTC
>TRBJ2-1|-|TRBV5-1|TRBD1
CASSWTGGKGNEQFF
TGCGCCAGCAGCTGGACAGGGGGCAAAGGAAATGAGCAGTTCTTC
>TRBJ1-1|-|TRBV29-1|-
CSVEEARNTEAFF
TGCAGCGTTGAAGAGGCAAGGAACACTGAAGCTTTCTTT
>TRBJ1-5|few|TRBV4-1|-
CASSQVGNSNQPQHF
TGCGCCAGCAGCCAAGTGGGAAATAGCAATCAGCCCCAGCATTTT
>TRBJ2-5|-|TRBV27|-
CASSLVARETQYF
TGTGCCAGCAGTTTAGTTGCCAGAGAGACCCAGTACTTC
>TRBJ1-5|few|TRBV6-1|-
CASGGAGQPQHF
TGTGCCAGCGGGGGGGCCGGTCAGCCCCAGCATTTT
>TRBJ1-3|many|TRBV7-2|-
CASSLDLQASSGNTIYF
TGTGCCAGCAGCTTAGACTTACAGGCTAGTTCTGGAAACACCATATATTTT
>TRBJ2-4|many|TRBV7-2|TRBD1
CASSLNQGAAKNIQYF
TGTGCCAGCAGCCTGAATCAGGGGGCTGCCAAAAACATTCAGTACTTC
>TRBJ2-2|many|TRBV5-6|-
CASSLGAGTRTGELFF
TGTGCCAGCAGCTTGGGGGCCGGGACACGAACCGGGGAGCTGTTTTTT
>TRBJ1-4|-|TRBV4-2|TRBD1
CASSQPGQTDEKLFF
TGTGCCAGCAGCCAGCCGGGACAGACAGATGAAAAACTGTTTTTT
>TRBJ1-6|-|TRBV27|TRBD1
CASSEQGANSPLHF
TGTGCCAGCAGTGAACAGGGGGCTAATTCACCCCTCCACTTT
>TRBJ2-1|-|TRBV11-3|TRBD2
CASSLGGLADNEQFF
TGTGCCAGCAGCCTGGGGGGACTAGCGGACAATGAGCAGTTCTTC
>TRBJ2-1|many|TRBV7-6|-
CASSLAPSEQFF
TGTGCCAGCAGCTTAGCCCCCAGCGAGCAGTTCTTC
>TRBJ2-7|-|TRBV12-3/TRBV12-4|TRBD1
CASSTGDRGTYVQYF
TGTGCCAGCAGTACAGGGGACAGGGGGACGTACGTGCAGTACTTC
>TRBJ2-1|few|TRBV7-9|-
CASSPRGGDSYNEQFF
TGTGCCAGCAGCCCGAGGGGGGGAGACTCCTACAATGAGCAGTTCTTC
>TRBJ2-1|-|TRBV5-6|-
CASSLATGPYNEQFF
TGTGCCAGCAGCTTGGCCACAGGGCCATACAATGAGCAGTTCTTC
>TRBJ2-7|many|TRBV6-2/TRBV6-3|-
CASSYPGDGYEQYF
TGTGCCAGCAGTTACCCAGGGGACGGCTACGAGCAGTACTTC
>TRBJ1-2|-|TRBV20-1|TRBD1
CSADRDRTNYGYTF
TGCAGTGCGGATAGGGACAGGACTAACTATGGCTACACCTTC
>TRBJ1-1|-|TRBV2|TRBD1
CASSLDRETLNTEAFF
TGTGCCAGCAGCCTCGACAGGGAAACTTTGAACACTGAAGCTTTCTTT
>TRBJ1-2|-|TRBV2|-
CASSEQGPNDGYTF
TGTGCCAGCAGTGAGCAGGGCCCAAATGATGGCTACACCTTC
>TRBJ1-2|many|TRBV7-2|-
CASSLAQETLYGYTF
TGTGCCAGCAGCTTAGCGCAAGAGACACTCTATGGCTACACCTTC
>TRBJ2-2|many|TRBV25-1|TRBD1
CASSESGTGFTGELFF
TGTGCCAGCAGTGAATCCGGGACAGGGTTCACCGGGGAGCTGTTTTTT
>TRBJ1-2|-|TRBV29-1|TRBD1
CSVGTGAGYTF
TGCAGCGTTGGGACAGGGGCAGGCTACACCTTC
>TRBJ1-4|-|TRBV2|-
CASNVQGNEKLFF
TGTGCCAGCAATGTTCAGGGTAATGAAAAACTGTTTTTT
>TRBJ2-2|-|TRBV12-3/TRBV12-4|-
CASSFVGGDTGELFF
TGTGCCAGCAGTTTCGTAGGAGGGGACACCGGGGAGCTGTTTTTT
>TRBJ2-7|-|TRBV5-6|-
CASSQQASYEQYF
TGTGCCAGCAGCCAGCAGGCCTCCTACGAGCAGTACTTC
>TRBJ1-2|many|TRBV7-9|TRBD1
CASSSEGDRGLYGYTF
TGTGCCAGCAGCTCCGAAGGGGACAGGGGGCTTTACGGCTACACCTTC
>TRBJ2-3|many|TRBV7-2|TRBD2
CASSSTFQRGVSSADTQYF
TGTGCCAGCAGCTCCACCTTCCAGCGGGGGGTCTCATCGGCAGATACGCAGTATTTT
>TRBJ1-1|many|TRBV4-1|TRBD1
CASRSGTEVMNTEAFF
TGCGCCAGCCGATCCGGGACAGAGGTTATGAACACTGAAGCTTTCTTT
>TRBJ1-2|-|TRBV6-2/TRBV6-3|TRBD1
CASSYSKNRGRGGYTF
TGTGCCAGCAGTTACTCGAAGAACAGGGGGCGAGGTGGCTACACCTTC
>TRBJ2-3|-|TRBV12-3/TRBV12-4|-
CASSQTDTQYF
TGTGCCAGCAGTCAGACAGATACGCAGTATTTT
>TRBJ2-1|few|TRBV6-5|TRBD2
CASSYGLAVAYNEQFF
TGTGCCAGCAGTTATGGACTAGCGGTGGCCTACAATGAGCAGTTCTTC
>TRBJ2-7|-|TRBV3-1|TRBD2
CASSPRLAGAKDEQYF
TGTGCCAGCAGCCCTCGACTAGCGGGGGCCAAGGACGAGCAGTACTTC
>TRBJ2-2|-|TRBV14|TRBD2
CASSPKRGGTGELFF
TGTGCCAGCAGCCCTAAGCGGGGGGGCACCGGGGAGCTGTTTTTT
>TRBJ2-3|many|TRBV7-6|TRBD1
CASSGTGGSLDTQYF
TGTGCCAGCAGCGGGACAGGGGGCTCCTTAGATACGCAGTATTTT
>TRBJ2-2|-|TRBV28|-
CASTQGGYTGELFF
TGTGCCAGCACCCAGGGCGGTTACACCGGGGAGCTGTTTTTT
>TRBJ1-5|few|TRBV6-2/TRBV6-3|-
CASSYVIYRGSYQPQHF
TGTGCCAGCAGTTACGTCATATATAGGGGGTCGTATCAGCCCCAGCATTTT